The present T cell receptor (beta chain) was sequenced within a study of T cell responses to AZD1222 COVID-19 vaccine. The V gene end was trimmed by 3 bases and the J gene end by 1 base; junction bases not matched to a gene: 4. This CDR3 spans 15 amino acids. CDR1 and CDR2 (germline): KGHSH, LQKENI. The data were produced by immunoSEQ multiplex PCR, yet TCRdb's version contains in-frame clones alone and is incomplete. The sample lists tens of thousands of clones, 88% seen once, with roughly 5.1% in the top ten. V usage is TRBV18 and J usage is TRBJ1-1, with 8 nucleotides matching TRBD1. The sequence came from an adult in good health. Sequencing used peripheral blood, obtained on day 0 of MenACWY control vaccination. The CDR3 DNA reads TGTGCCAGCTCACCCCTGGACAGGGCGAACACTGAAGCTTTCTTT. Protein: CASSPLDRANTEAFF. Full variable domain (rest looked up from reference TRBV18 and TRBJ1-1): NAGVMQNPRHLVRRRGQEARLRCSPMKGHSHVYWYRQLPEEGLKFMVYLQKENIIDESGMPKERFSAEFPKEGPSILRIQQVVRGDSAAYFCASSPLDRANTEAFFGQGTRLTVV.